Each of the 5 T cell receptor beta chains below was sequenced from the same sample in a study of breast tumors, draining lymph nodes, adjacent tissues. Via MiXCR, TCRdb re-called the multiplex PCR reads, giving one row per CDR3 protein. Among 200,000 to 300,000 distinct CDR3 sequences listed, over 25% were seen once. Samples came from axillary lymph nodes draining the breast cancer. The material sequenced was axillary lymph node tissue. The receptor source for this set is a female donor with breast cancer. Some clones in this sample may be carry-over from other donors' samples.

This clonotype has a count of ten or more. The rearrangement links TRBV10-3 to TRBJ2-1; 9 nucleotides agree with TRBD2. The ends lost 6 bases at V and 2 bases at J; junction bases unmatched: 5. Germline CDR1 and CDR2: ENHRY and SYGVKD. This CDR3 is 15 amino acids long. Written as DNA, the CDR3 is TGTGCCATCAGCCAGCGGGAGGCTCCCTACAATGAGCAGTTCTTC. It encodes CAISQREAPYNEQFF.

This clonotype came up many times. This chain joins TRBV9 and TRBJ1-2; the match to TRBD1 covers 7 bases. V shed 3 bases, J shed 8 bases, and the junction held 13 bases outside the gene matches. This CDR3 spans 15 amino acids. Germline assignment: CDR1 SGDLS and CDR2 YYNGEE. CDR3 amino acids: CASSAGTDPMGGYTF. For the CDR3, the DNA is TGTGCCAGCAGCGCCGGGACAGACCCTATGGGCGGCTACACCTTC.

Turning to this clonotype: The germline gene is not matched at one end of the junction; a read error may be the cause. V and J are TRBV2 and TRBJ2-1, with TRBD2 identical over 8 bases. CDR3 size: 17 residues. In germline, CDR1 is SNHLY, CDR2 FYNNEI. The CDR3 reads CAGRRMGTSGSLHEQFF. The CDR3 DNA reads as TGTGCCGGCAGGAGGATGGGGACCAGCGGGAGTCTCCATGAGCAGTTCTTC.

Turning to this clonotype: One end of the junction fails to match germline, which may point to a read error. The V call is TRBV12-3 or TRBV12-4, the J call TRBJ1-3; D is ambiguous. The length of the CDR3 is 15 residues. CDR3 residues: CASSQDSATGNTTYF. The DNA for the CDR3 is TGTGCCAGCAGCCAAGATTCGGCAACTGGAAACACCACATATTTT.

This clonotype was counted ten times or more. This chain joins TRBV9 and TRBJ2-2; D is undetermined. CDR1 and CDR2 (germline): SGDLS, YYNGEE. The CDR3 runs 14 residues. The germline V and J ends were trimmed by 0 bases and 6 bases, with 9 bases remaining between them. In nucleotides, the CDR3 is TGTGCCAGCAGCGTAGGGGCGGCGTCCGGGGAGCTGTTTTTT. Its translation is CASSVGAASGELFF.